Below are 31 T cell receptor beta chains sequenced from a single sample in a study of a mutant IDH1 vaccine in newly diagnosed glioma. Method: immunoSEQ multiplex PCR; TCRdb's copy keeps in-frame clones and lacks some. The data hold 50,000 or so clones, with roughly four fifths observed a single time. These receptors have no identified antigens. The time point denotes: week 5, during vaccination. In every dose of vaccine, 300 ug of mutant IDH1 20-mer peptide was given alongside topical imiquimod. Sample: PBMCs, taken from a glioma patient whose treatment included an IDH1 peptide vaccine. These receptors were taken from a woman aged 45-59 years with glioma.

Here the CDR3 DNA reads TGTGCCAGCAGCTTAGACGAGGGCTCTGGCACTGAAGCTTTCTTT. Its translation is CASSLDEGSGTEAFF. The rearrangement joins TRBV7-2 to TRBJ1-1, with D unclear. V gave up 1 base and J gave up 4 bases, with 13 bases separating them. CDR1 SGHTA and CDR2 FQGNSA come from the germline V gene. CDR3 length: 15 residues.

The chain recombines TRBV7-8 with TRBJ2-7, with D tentatively TRBD1 (6 bases). The CDR3 loop spans 14 amino acids. Germline CDR1 and CDR2: SGHVS and FQNEAQ. Trimming cost V 7 bases and J 1 base, with 14 bases left between them. Written as DNA, the CDR3 is TGTGCCAGCAAGAAGGCTAGGGGGTCCTACGAGCAGTACTTC. Protein: CASKKARGSYEQYF. Looking up the rest from reference TRBV7-8 and TRBJ2-7 gives the full variable domain: GAGVSQSPRYKVAKRGQDVALRCDPISGHVSLFWYQQALGQGPEFLTYFQNEAQLDKSGLPSDRFFAERPEGSVSTLKIQRTQQEDSAVYLCASKKARGSYEQYFGPGTRLTVT.

The chain combines TRBV19 with TRBJ2-7, with a possible D match to TRBD2 (6 bases). The CDR3 is 15 residues long. Trimming removed 5 bases from V and 0 bases from J, with 14 bases in between. The V gene's germline CDR1 is LNHDA and CDR2 SQIVND (reference sequence). The CDR3 DNA reads as TGTGCCAGTAGTGTCGGGGGTTCCAGCTCCTACGAGCAGTACTTC. The encoded protein is CASSVGGSSSYEQYF.

The gene calls are TRBV6-6 and TRBJ1-4; D gene uncertain. Germline CDR1 MNHNY, CDR2 SVGAGI (reference sequence). The CDR3 totals 15 residues. V was cut by 6 bases and J by 8 bases, with 19 bases left in between. CDR3 sequence (DNA): TGTGCCAGCAGGAGCGCTGGCCGACCCGGCGAAAAACTGTTTTTT. Translation: CASRSAGRPGEKLFF.

This chain connects TRBV7-6 to TRBJ2-2; tentative D call: TRBD2 (5 bases). V lost 3 bases to trimming and J lost 5 bases, with 7 bases between them. This CDR3 has 13 residues. Germline V gene data show CDR1 as SGHVS and CDR2 as FNYEAQ. In DNA, the CDR3 is TGTGCCAGCAGCTTGCGCGGGACCGGGGAGCTGTTTTTT. The encoded protein is CASSLRGTGELFF.

The rearrangement uses TRBV28 and TRBJ1-5; possible D gene TRBD1, 5 bases. CDR1 and CDR2 from the germline V gene are MDHEN and SYDVKM. This CDR3 contains 16 residues. The ends were cut back, 7 bases at V and 4 bases at J, with 20 bases in the middle. The chain's CDR3 is CASMPWKPGGNQPQHF. For the CDR3, the DNA is TGTGCCAGCATGCCTTGGAAACCTGGGGGAAATCAGCCCCAGCATTTT.

V is TRBV28 and J is TRBJ1-5, with D perhaps matching TRBD1 (5 bases). From germline, CDR1 is MDHEN and CDR2 SYDVKM. The CDR3 length is 16 residues. Trimming took off 5 bases at V and 0 bases at J, with 14 bases between the two ends. The CDR3 loop reads CASSRPWGYSNQPQHF. CDR3 nucleotides: TGTGCCAGCAGTCGCCCTTGGGGCTATAGCAATCAGCCCCAGCATTTT.

This clone was counted a few times. The gene calls are TRBV9 and TRBJ1-1; D gene unclear. V was cut by 2 bases and J by 5 bases, with 10 bases left in between. This CDR3 spans 13 amino acids. Germline V gene lookup returns CDR1 SGDLS and CDR2 YYNGEE. This chain's CDR3 is CASSVLPETEAFF. In DNA, the CDR3 is TGTGCCAGCAGCGTGCTGCCTGAAACTGAAGCTTTCTTT.

This chain connects TRBV6-1 to TRBJ2-5, with D tentatively TRBD2 (7 bases). Germline lookup yields CDR1 MNHNS and CDR2 SASEGT. Between the trimmed V and J ends, which lost 3 bases and 5 bases, there was a span of 16 bases. This CDR3 spans 15 amino acids. DNA for the CDR3: TGTGCCAGCAGTGACGGCCGGGGGGCCGGGGAGACCCAGTACTTC. It codes for CASSDGRGAGETQYF.

This clone was seen a few times. The chain joins TRBV25-1 to TRBJ2-7, with TRBD1 identical over 8 bases. V shed 4 bases and J 3 bases; nucleotides not matched to a gene: 11. This CDR3 spans 16 amino acids. Germline V gene lookup returns CDR1 MGHDK and CDR2 SYGVNS. The CDR3 region is CASSGRQGRENYEQYF. CDR3 DNA: TGTGCCAGCAGTGGACGACAGGGGCGAGAAAACTACGAGCAGTACTTC.

V gene TRBV19 combines with J gene TRBJ1-1, with 7 positions matching TRBD1. Germline CDR1 reads LNHDA; CDR2 reads SQIVND (reference sequence). The CDR3 has 13 amino acids. The V segment lost 5 bases and the J segment 4 bases; nucleotides outside the gene matches: 4. DNA for the CDR3: TGTGCCAGTAGTGGTCGACAGGGCACTGAAGCTTTCTTT. It translates to CASSGRQGTEAFF.

The V call is TRBV27, the J call TRBJ2-7, with D possibly matching TRBD2 (6 bases). V shed 3 bases and J shed 7 bases, with 10 bases lying between them. From germline, CDR1 is MNHEY and CDR2 SMNVEV (reference sequence). This CDR3 contains 12 residues. In nucleotides, the CDR3 is TGTGCCAGCAGTTTCCCGGGGAGGGAGCAGTACTTC. It codes for CASSFPGREQYF.

In its sample, this clone was seen once. The rearrangement links TRBV4-1 to TRBJ2-3; 13 bases match TRBD2. This CDR3 comprises 20 residues. CDR1 and CDR2 (germline): MGHRA, YSYEKL. V dropped 0 bases and J dropped 0; count of bases not matched to a gene: 9. CDR3 bases: TGCGCCAGCAGCCAAGATGCGGGGACTAGCGGGGCCACTAGCACAGATACGCAGTATTTT. As protein: CASSQDAGTSGATSTDTQYF.

CDR3 sequence: CASSDPGRQPTDTQYF. The CDR3 DNA follows: TGTGCCAGCAGCGACCCGGGCAGGCAGCCGACAGATACGCAGTATTTT. The chain recombines TRBV9 with TRBJ2-3; no clear D gene. This CDR3 region has 16 residues. The germline V gene encodes CDR1 SGDLS and CDR2 YYNGEE. The ends were cut back, 3 bases at V and 3 bases at J, with 17 bases in the middle.

The table lists this clone with a count of one. The chain has TRBV29-1 and TRBJ2-5; D perhaps matches TRBD1 (5 bases). V dropped 7 bases and J dropped 5 bases, with 14 bases sitting between them. Looked up from germline, CDR1 is SQVTM and CDR2 is ANQGSEA. The CDR3 has 12 amino acids. Written as DNA, the CDR3 is TGCAGCGCCGTCCAGGGTTCGGAGACCCAGTACTTC. This gives the protein CSAVQGSETQYF.

The chain has TRBV27 and TRBJ2-7, with TRBD2 identical over 10 bases. This CDR3 is 16 amino acids long. CDR1 and CDR2 from the germline V gene are MNHEY and SMNVEV (reference sequence). V was clipped by 4 bases and J by 0 bases; unmatched bases: 6. The CDR3 sequence is CASSSPLAGDSYEQYF. The CDR3 nucleotides read TGTGCCAGCAGTTCCCCTCTAGCGGGGGACTCCTACGAGCAGTACTTC.

This clone was found a few times. The chain recombines TRBV14 with TRBJ2-2; D uncertain. This CDR3 region has 15 residues. Germline CDR1 SGHDN, CDR2 FVKESK. The V and J ends lost 4 bases and 9 bases respectively, with 18 bases between them. CDR3 sequence reads: CASSPAQWQARELFF. As DNA, the CDR3 is TGTGCCAGCAGCCCAGCCCAGTGGCAGGCGCGGGAGCTGTTTTTT.

Only one count was recorded for this clone. The gene calls are TRBV9 and TRBJ2-3; 10 nucleotides align to TRBD2. The germline V gene has CDR1 SGDLS and CDR2 YYNGEE. The trim removed 0 bases at V and 6 bases at J, leaving 7 bases unmatched. CDR3 length: 16 amino acids. CDR3 DNA: TGTGCCAGCAGCGTAGCCAGTAGCGGGGGGCGGGATACGCAGTATTTT. Translating it yields CASSVASSGGRDTQYF.

The chain uses TRBV5-6 and TRBJ2-7, with D possibly TRBD2 on 5 matching bases. The CDR3 totals 13 residues. The germline V gene has CDR1 SGHDT and CDR2 YYEEEE. V was cut by 0 bases and J by 4 bases, with 8 bases left in between. In nucleotides, the CDR3 is TGTGCCAGCAGCTTGGGACCGGGGTACGAGCAGTACTTC. Its translation: CASSLGPGYEQYF.

The chain uses TRBV7-2 and TRBJ2-7; no reliable D call. The CDR3 spans 14 residues. The germline V and J ends were trimmed by 4 bases and 5 bases, with 15 bases remaining between them. Germline V gives CDR1 SGHTA, CDR2 FQGNSA. The CDR3, as DNA: TGTGCCAGCAGCTCCGGGTCTTTGGGCAACGAGCAGTACTTC. This codes for CASSSGSLGNEQYF.

The chain is built from TRBV28 and TRBJ2-7, with a weak D call TRBD2 (5 bases). Trimming stripped 7 bases from V and 2 bases from J, with 12 bases between. CDR1 and CDR2 (germline): MDHEN, SYDVKM. This CDR3 spans 13 amino acids. The DNA of the CDR3 is TGTGCCAGCATACCGGGGTCTACCTACGAGCAGTACTTC. It codes for CASIPGSTYEQYF.

This sequence joins TRBV19 and TRBJ1-1; D unresolved. Germline lookup yields CDR1 LNHDA and CDR2 SQIVND (reference sequence). The CDR3 totals 12 residues. V gave up 5 bases and J gave up 1 base, with 5 bases separating them. The CDR3 DNA reads as TGTGCCAGTAGTGAGCGGAACACTGAAGCTTTCTTT. Amino acid sequence: CASSERNTEAFF.

This rearrangement joins TRBV7-9 to TRBJ1-1; a weak D match, TRBD1 (5 bases). Germline loops: CDR1 SEHNR, CDR2 FQNEAQ (reference sequence). V lost 5 bases and J lost 4, with 11 bases in between. This CDR3 is built from 13 residues. Here the CDR3 DNA reads TGTGCCAGCAGCGGGGGTTTTGGCACTGAAGCTTTCTTT. Translated, it gives CASSGGFGTEAFF.

The rearrangement links TRBV5-1 to TRBJ1-5; D ambiguous. Germline CDR1 and CDR2: SGHRS and YFSETQ. This CDR3 is 14 amino acids long. The V and J ends lost 4 bases and 2 bases respectively, with 10 bases between them. CDR3 in DNA: TGCGCCAGCAGCCTTACCGGCGGCAATCAGCCCCAGCATTTT. Translated, it gives CASSLTGGNQPQHF.

This chain uses TRBV6-1 with TRBJ2-2, with unresolved D. In germline, CDR1 is MNHNS, CDR2 SASEGT. Trimming took 4 bases from V and 1 from J, leaving 13 bases between them. This CDR3 has 16 residues. The CDR3 nucleotides are TGTGCCAGCAGTGTAGCCTTGGCAGGGAACACCGGGGAGCTGTTTTTT. Its translation is CASSVALAGNTGELFF.

This sequence joins TRBV19 and TRBJ1-2; D is uncertain. Germline V CDR1 and CDR2: LNHDA, SQIVND (reference sequence). V was pared by 1 base and J by 4 bases, with 16 bases between. The CDR3 loop spans 16 amino acids. DNA of the CDR3: TGTGCCAGTAGTATAGGAGGGAGGGCTAAGGCCTATGGCTACACCTTC. Its protein is CASSIGGRAKAYGYTF.

This chain links TRBV7-8 with TRBJ1-2; unclear D gene. The CDR3 contains 15 residues. V was shortened by 2 bases and J by 4 bases, with 14 bases between the two germline ends. Germline CDR1 SGHVS, CDR2 FQNEAQ. The CDR3 nucleotides read TGTGCCAGCAGCTTATTGGAAGAGGCCTCCTATGGCTACACCTTC. As protein: CASSLLEEASYGYTF. Full variable domain (remainder filled in from reference TRBV7-8 and TRBJ1-2): GAGVSQSPRYKVAKRGQDVALRCDPISGHVSLFWYQQALGQGPEFLTYFQNEAQLDKSGLPSDRFFAERPEGSVSTLKIQRTQQEDSAVYLCASSLLEEASYGYTFGSGTRLTVV.

V and J are TRBV15 and TRBJ1-1; the D is unclear. Trimming pared 5 bases from V and 1 base from J, leaving 8 bases between. Germline CDR1 reads LNHNV; CDR2 reads YYDKDF (reference sequence). There are 13 residues in the CDR3. The CDR3 nucleotides read TGTGCCACCAGCGCGGTCCGGAACACTGAAGCTTTCTTT. Encoded protein: CATSAVRNTEAFF.

V and J are TRBV4-1 and TRBJ2-5; 9 bases fit TRBD2. CDR1 is MGHRA, CDR2 YSYEKL, per germline. Trimming at V came to 1 base and at J to 0 bases, leaving 6 bases not matched to a gene. The CDR3 is 17 amino acids. The CDR3 bases are TGCGCCAGCAGCCAAGGGGGTAGCGGGGGTAACCAAGAGACCCAGTACTTC. This gives the protein CASSQGGSGGNQETQYF.

This clone was seen only a few times. The V and J genes are TRBV10-2 and TRBJ2-2; the match to TRBD2 covers 8 bases. After removal of 8 bases from V and 3 bases from J, the junction contained 8 bases not matched to a gene. This CDR3 is built from 15 residues. Germline lookup yields CDR1 WSHSY and CDR2 SAAADI. CDR3 protein: CASVSSGSYTGELFF. The CDR3 nucleotides are TGCGCCAGCGTCTCTAGCGGGTCCTACACCGGGGAGCTGTTTTTT.

The chain is built from TRBV4-1 and TRBJ1-5; 7 nucleotides line up with TRBD1. V lost 0 bases, J lost 12 bases, and 17 bases stayed unmatched. Germline CDR1 is MGHRA and CDR2 is YSYEKL. The CDR3 is 17 amino acids. CDR3 loop: CASSQDSRDSLKSGQHF. CDR3 DNA: TGCGCCAGCAGCCAAGATTCAAGGGACAGCCTTAAATCGGGCCAGCATTTT.